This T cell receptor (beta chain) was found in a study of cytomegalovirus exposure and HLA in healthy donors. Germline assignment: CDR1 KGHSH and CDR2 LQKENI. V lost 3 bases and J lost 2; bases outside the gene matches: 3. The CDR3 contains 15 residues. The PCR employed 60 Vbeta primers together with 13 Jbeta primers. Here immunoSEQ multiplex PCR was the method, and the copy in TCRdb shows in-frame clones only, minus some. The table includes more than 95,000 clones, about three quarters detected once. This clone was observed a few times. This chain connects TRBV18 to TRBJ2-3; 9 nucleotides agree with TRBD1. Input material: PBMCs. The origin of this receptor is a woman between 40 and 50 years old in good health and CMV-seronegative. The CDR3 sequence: CASSPTGGYTDTQYF. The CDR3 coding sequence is TGTGCCAGCTCACCGACAGGGGGTTACACAGATACGCAGTATTTT.